One and the same sample provided the 14 T cell receptor beta chains below, sequenced in a study of blood T cell repertoires in COVID-19. TCRdb's table, derived via immunoSEQ multiplex PCR, lists solely in-frame clones and lacks some. The table includes roughly 300,000 clones, roughly 87% detected once. Source material: peripheral blood. The receptors shown here come from a human donor in a cohort sampled during active COVID-19.

The chain is built from TRBV12-3 or TRBV12-4 and TRBJ2-6; unclear D gene. The ends were cut back, 8 bases at V and 3 bases at J, with 8 bases in the middle. The CDR3 has 13 residues. This CDR3 is CASSPYGANVLTF. DNA for the CDR3: TGTGCCAGCTCCCCCTATGGGGCCAACGTCCTGACTTTC.

The rearrangement uses TRBV6-5 and TRBJ2-7; 13 bases fit TRBD2. CDR1 and CDR2 (germline): MNHEY, SVGAGI. The V segment lost 8 bases and the J segment 2 bases; nucleotides outside the gene matches: 0. The CDR3 totals 13 residues. CDR3 nucleotides: TGTGCCAGCGGGACTAGCGGGACCTACGAGCAGTACTTC. Encoded protein: CASGTSGTYEQYF.

The chain has TRBV4-1 and TRBJ1-2, with 9 bases lining up with TRBD1. J gave up 5 bases and V 5 bases, and 15 bases lay outside the gene matches. CDR1 is MGHRA, CDR2 YSYEKL, per germline. The CDR3 is 17 amino acids. CDR3 nucleotides: TGCGCCAGCAGCTCCCCACGGGACAGGGTAACTCGTTATGGCTACACCTTC. Its translation: CASSSPRDRVTRYGYTF.

This clone was seen only a few times. Here the CDR3 reads CASTPRRGNTEAFF. In DNA, the CDR3 is TGTGCCAGCACCCCCCGACGGGGAAACACTGAAGCTTTCTTT. The chain joins TRBV6-6 to TRBJ1-1, with D unclear. Germline loops: CDR1 MNHNY, CDR2 SVGAGI (reference sequence). Trimming took 7 bases from V and 2 from J, leaving 14 bases between them. This CDR3 comprises 14 residues.

This chain connects TRBV7-9 to TRBJ2-7; D is ambiguous. CDR1 is SEHNR, CDR2 FQNEAQ, per germline (reference sequence). Trimming cost V 0 bases and J 2 bases, with 8 bases left between them. This CDR3 is 14 amino acids long. CDR3 residues: CASSLAAEAYEQYF. Here the CDR3 DNA reads TGTGCCAGCAGCTTAGCGGCTGAGGCCTACGAGCAGTACTTC.

This clone was picked up a small number of times. The chain links TRBV24-1 to TRBJ1-2; no clear D gene. The V gene's germline CDR1 is KGHDR and CDR2 SFDVKD. This CDR3 region has 11 residues. V was clipped by 2 bases and J by 7 bases, with 4 bases between them. The CDR3 bases are TGTGCCACCAGTGATTCGGGTGGCTACACCTTC. As protein: CATSDSGGYTF.

This sequence joins TRBV27 and TRBJ1-1; D not resolved. Germline CDR1 reads MNHEY; CDR2 reads SMNVEV (reference sequence). The CDR3 runs 14 residues. Trimming shortened V by 8 bases and J by 3 bases, and 16 bases separated the two germline ends. The CDR3 nucleotides are TGTGCCAGCCGTCCTGAGGGTCGGTACACTGAAGCTTTCTTT. Protein: CASRPEGRYTEAFF.

By its share, this clone is medium-sized. The chain recombines TRBV29-1 with TRBJ2-7; D might be TRBD1 (5 bases). The CDR3 has 14 residues. Looked up from germline, CDR1 is SQVTM and CDR2 is ANQGSEA. Trimming cost V 4 bases and J 5 bases, with 18 bases left between them. The CDR3 spells CSVALRGSLDEQYF. The CDR3 DNA sequence: TGCAGCGTTGCTCTTAGGGGCTCTTTGGACGAGCAGTACTTC.

This clone has a handful of counts. The chain carries TRBV19 and TRBJ1-1; 8 bases line up with TRBD1. The CDR3 is 14 amino acids. V gave up 4 bases and J gave up 6 bases; unmatched junction bases: 7. The germline gives CDR1 LNHDA, CDR2 SQIVND (reference sequence). In nucleotides, the CDR3 is TGTGCCAGTAGTACGGACAGGGCTTCGTCTGAAGCTTTCTTT. This codes for CASSTDRASSEAFF.

The rearrangement links TRBV3-1 (or the pseudogene TRBV3-2) to TRBJ1-3, with unresolved D. Trimming removed 1 base from V and 3 bases from J, with 7 bases in between. The CDR3 is 14 residues long. Germline V gene sequence: CDR1 LGHDT, CDR2 YNNKEL (reference sequence). The CDR3 DNA follows: TGTGCCAGCAGCCAAGCTTACAGTGGAAACACCATATATTTT. This codes for CASSQAYSGNTIYF.

The chain has TRBV11-3 and TRBJ2-7; possible D gene TRBD2, 5 bases. Germline V gene sequence: CDR1 SGHNT, CDR2 YENEEA. This CDR3 is built from 14 residues. Trimming stripped 3 bases from V and 2 bases from J, with 11 bases between. The CDR3 here is CASSLDEGAYEQYF. The CDR3 DNA is TGTGCCAGCAGCTTGGACGAGGGCGCCTACGAGCAGTACTTC.

V gene TRBV5-6 combines with J gene TRBJ2-7, with 9 bases identical to TRBD1. V trimming: 2 bases; J trimming: 4 bases; junction bases outside the gene matches: 10. The CDR3 extends over 16 amino acids. Germline V gives CDR1 SGHDT, CDR2 YYEEEE. Here the CDR3 reads CASSFPSGTGSYEQYF. The DNA for the CDR3 is TGTGCCAGCAGCTTTCCCTCCGGGACAGGGTCATACGAGCAGTACTTC. Together with reference TRBV5-6 and TRBJ2-7, the CDR3 gives the full variable domain: DAGVTQSPTHLIKTRGQQVTLRCSPKSGHDTVSWYQQALGQGPQFIFQYYEEEERQRGNFPDRFSGHQFPNYSSELNVNALLLGDSALYLCASSFPSGTGSYEQYFGPGTRLTVT.

The V and J genes are TRBV5-4 and TRBJ1-4, with a tentative D call TRBD1 (6 bases). The CDR3 consists of 14 residues. The V end lost 7 bases, the J end lost 2 bases, and 12 bases lay between the germline ends. CDR1 and CDR2 from the germline V gene are SGHNT and YYREEE (reference sequence). CDR3 bases: TGTGCCAGCGGTAGACAGGAGACTAATGAAAAACTGTTTTTT. Translating gives CASGRQETNEKLFF.

The chain has TRBV5-1 and TRBJ2-3; TRBD2 matches at 9 bases. The CDR3 runs 16 residues. Germline CDR1 SGHRS, CDR2 YFSETQ. Unmatched junction bases numbered 8, after V lost 4 bases and J lost 2 bases. The CDR3 bases are TGCGCCAGCAGCCTCATAGCGGGAGCGGTCACAGATACGCAGTATTTT. Translating it yields CASSLIAGAVTDTQYF.